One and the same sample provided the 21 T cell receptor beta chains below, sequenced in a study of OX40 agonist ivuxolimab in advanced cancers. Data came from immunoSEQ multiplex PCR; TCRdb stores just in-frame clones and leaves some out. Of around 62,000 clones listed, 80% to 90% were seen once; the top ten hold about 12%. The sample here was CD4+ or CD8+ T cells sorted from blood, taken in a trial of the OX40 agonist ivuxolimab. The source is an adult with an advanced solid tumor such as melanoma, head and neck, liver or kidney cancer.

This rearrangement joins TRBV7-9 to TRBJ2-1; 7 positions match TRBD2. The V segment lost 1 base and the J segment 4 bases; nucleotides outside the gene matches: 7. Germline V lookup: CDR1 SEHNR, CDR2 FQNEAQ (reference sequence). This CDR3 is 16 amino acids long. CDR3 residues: CASSLGASGDYNEQFF. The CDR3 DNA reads TGTGCCAGCAGCTTAGGAGCTAGCGGAGATTACAATGAGCAGTTCTTC. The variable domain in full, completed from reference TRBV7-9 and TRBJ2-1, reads DTGVSQNPRHKITKRGQNVTFRCDPISEHNRLYWYRQTLGQGPEFLTYFQNEAQLEKSRLLSDRFSAERPKGSFSTLEIQRTEQGDSAMYLCASSLGASGDYNEQFFGPGTRLTVL.

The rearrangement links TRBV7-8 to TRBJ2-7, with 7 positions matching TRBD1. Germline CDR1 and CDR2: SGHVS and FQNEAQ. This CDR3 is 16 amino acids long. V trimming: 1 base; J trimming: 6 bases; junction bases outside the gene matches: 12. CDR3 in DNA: TGTGCCAGCAGCTTAGTCGGCGCTCAGGGGGAAGCCGAGCAGTACGTC. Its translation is CASSLVGAQGEAEQYV.

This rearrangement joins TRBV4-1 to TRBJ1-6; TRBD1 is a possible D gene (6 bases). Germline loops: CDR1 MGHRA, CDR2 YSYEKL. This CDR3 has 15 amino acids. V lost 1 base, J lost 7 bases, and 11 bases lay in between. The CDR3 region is CASSQATGTNSPLHF. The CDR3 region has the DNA TGCGCCAGCAGCCAAGCAACAGGGACGAATTCACCCCTCCACTTT.

CDR3 sequence (DNA): TGTGCCAGCAGCCTTGGACTAGATAACAATGAGCAGTTCTTC. The encoded protein is CASSLGLDNNEQFF. The genes are TRBV7-9 and TRBJ2-1; 7 nucleotides agree with TRBD2. The CDR3 has 14 residues. Germline CDR1 reads SEHNR; CDR2 reads FQNEAQ (reference sequence). Trimming took 5 bases from V and 5 from J; bases not matched to a gene: 6. Filled out from reference TRBV7-9 and TRBJ2-1, the complete variable domain reads DTGVSQNPRHKITKRGQNVTFRCDPISEHNRLYWYRQTLGQGPEFLTYFQNEAQLEKSRLLSDRFSAERPKGSFSTLEIQRTEQGDSAMYLCASSLGLDNNEQFFGPGTRLTVL.

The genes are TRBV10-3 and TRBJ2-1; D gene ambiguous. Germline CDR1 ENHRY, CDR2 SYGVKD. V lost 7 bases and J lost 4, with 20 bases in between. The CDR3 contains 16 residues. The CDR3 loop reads CAITLGDKVGYNEQFF. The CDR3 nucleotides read TGTGCCATCACCCTCGGAGACAAGGTGGGGTACAATGAGCAGTTCTTC.

The CDR3: CASSYTDTQYF. The DNA for the CDR3 is TGTGCCAGCAGCTATACAGATACGCAGTATTTT. J is TRBJ2-3 and V is TRBV11-2, with D unresolved. Trimming pared 4 bases from V and 3 bases from J, leaving 2 bases between. The germline V gene encodes CDR1 SGHAT and CDR2 FQNNGV. The CDR3 contains 11 residues.

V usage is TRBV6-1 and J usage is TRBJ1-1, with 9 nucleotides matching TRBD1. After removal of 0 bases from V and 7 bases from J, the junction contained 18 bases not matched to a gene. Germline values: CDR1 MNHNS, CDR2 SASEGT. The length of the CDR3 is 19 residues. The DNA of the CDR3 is TGTGCCAGCAGTGAAGCGCTAGGGTTCCTGGACAGGGGCGGGTATGAAGCTTTCTTT. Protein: CASSEALGFLDRGGYEAFF.

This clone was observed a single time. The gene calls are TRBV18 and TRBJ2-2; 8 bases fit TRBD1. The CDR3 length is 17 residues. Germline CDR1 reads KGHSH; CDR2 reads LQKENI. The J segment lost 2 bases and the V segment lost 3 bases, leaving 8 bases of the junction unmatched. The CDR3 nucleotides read TGTGCCAGCTCACCTCCGGGACAGGCGAGAAACACCGGGGAGCTGTTTTTT. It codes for CASSPPGQARNTGELFF.

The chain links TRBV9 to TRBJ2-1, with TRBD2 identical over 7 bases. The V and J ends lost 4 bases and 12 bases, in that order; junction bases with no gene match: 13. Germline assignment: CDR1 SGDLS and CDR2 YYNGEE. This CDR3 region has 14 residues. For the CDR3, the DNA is TGTGCCAGCAGCCCACGACTAGCCCGGTTCGGGCAGTTCTTC. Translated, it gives CASSPRLARFGQFF.

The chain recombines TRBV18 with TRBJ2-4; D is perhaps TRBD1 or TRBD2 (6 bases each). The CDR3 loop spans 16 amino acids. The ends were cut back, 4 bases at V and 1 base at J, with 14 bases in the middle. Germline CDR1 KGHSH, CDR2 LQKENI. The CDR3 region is CASSQRRGAAKNIQYF. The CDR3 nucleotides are TGTGCCAGCTCACAAAGGAGGGGGGCTGCCAAAAACATTCAGTACTTC.

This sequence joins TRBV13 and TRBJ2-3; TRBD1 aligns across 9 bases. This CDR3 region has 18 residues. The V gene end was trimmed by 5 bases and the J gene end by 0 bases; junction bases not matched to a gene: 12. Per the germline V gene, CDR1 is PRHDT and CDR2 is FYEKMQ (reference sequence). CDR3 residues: CASSGGQGRVPSTDTQYF. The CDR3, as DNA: TGTGCCAGCAGCGGAGGACAGGGGCGAGTTCCTAGCACAGATACGCAGTATTTT.

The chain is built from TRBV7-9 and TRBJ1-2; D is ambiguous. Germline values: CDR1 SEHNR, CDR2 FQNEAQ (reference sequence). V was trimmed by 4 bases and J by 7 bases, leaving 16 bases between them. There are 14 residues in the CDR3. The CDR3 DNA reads TGTGCCAGCAGCTACTCCGGCCGGAATGGTGGCTACACCTTC. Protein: CASSYSGRNGGYTF.

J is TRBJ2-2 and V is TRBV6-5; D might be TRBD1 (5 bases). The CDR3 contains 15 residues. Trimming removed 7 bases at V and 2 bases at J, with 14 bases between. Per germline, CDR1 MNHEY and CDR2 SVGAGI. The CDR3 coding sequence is TGTGCCAGCATAAGACAGCATATTAACACCGGGGAGCTGTTTTTT. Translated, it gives CASIRQHINTGELFF.

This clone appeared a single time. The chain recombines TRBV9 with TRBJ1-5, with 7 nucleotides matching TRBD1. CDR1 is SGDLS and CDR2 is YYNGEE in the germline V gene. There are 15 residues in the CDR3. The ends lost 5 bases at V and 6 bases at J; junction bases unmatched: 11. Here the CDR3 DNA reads TGTGCCAGCAGTGGGGGAGGGGGCGAAGGTCAGCCCCAGCATTTT. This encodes CASSGGGGEGQPQHF. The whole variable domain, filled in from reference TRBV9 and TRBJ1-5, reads DSGVTQTPKHLITATGQRVTLRCSPRSGDLSVYWYQQSLDQGLQFLIQYYNGEERAKGNILERFSAQQFPDLHSELNLSSLELGDSALYFCASSGGGGEGQPQHFGDGTRLSIL.

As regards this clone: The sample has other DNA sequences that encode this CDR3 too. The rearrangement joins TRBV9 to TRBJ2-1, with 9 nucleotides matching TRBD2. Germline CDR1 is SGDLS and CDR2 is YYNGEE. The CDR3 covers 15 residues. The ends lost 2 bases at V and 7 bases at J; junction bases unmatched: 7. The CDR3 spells CASSVGLAGGNEQFF. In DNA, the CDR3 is TGTGCCAGCAGCGTGGGACTAGCTGGGGGGAATGAGCAGTTCTTC. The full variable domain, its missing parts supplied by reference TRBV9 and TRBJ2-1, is DSGVTQTPKHLITATGQRVTLRCSPRSGDLSVYWYQQSLDQGLQFLIQYYNGEERAKGNILERFSAQQFPDLHSELNLSSLELGDSALYFCASSVGLAGGNEQFFGPGTRLTVL.

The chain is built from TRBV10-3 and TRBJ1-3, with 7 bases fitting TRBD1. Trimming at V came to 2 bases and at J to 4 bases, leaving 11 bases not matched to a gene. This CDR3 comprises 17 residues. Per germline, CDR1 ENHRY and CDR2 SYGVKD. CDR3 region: CAISEPLTGTEGNTIYF. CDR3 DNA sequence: TGTGCCATCAGTGAGCCCTTGACAGGGACGGAAGGAAACACCATATATTTT.

For the CDR3, the DNA is TGTGCCAGCGCTTCGGGGAGGGGGGATGAGCAGTTCTTC. Translation gives CASASGRGDEQFF. The chain couples TRBV6-5 to TRBJ2-1; D is perhaps TRBD2 (7 bases). CDR1 is MNHEY and CDR2 is SVGAGI in the germline V gene. The CDR3 is 13 residues long. Between the trimmed V and J ends, which lost 8 bases and 8 bases, there was a span of 16 bases.

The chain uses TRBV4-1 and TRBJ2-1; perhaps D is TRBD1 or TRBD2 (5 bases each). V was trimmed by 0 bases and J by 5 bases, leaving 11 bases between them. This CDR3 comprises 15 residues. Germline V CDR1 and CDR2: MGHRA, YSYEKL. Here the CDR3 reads CASSQELGVNNEQFF. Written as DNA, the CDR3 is TGCGCCAGCAGCCAAGAACTGGGGGTAAACAATGAGCAGTTCTTC.

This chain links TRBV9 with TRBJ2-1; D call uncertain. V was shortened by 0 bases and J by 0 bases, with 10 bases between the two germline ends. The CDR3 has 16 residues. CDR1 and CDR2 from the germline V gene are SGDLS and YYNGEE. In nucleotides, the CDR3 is TGTGCCAGCAGCGTAGAGGGCGGAAGCTCCTACAATGAGCAGTTCTTC. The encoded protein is CASSVEGGSSYNEQFF.

CDR3 sequence: CASSHPRQEASGRNSNEQFF. The DNA for the CDR3 is TGCGCCAGCAGCCATCCCCGTCAAGAGGCTAGCGGGAGAAATAGCAATGAGCAGTTCTTC. The gene calls are TRBV4-3 and TRBJ2-1, with 10 nucleotides matching TRBD2. The V gene end was trimmed by 3 bases and the J gene end by 6 bases; junction bases not matched to a gene: 20. The CDR3 sequence is 20 residues long. CDR1 LGHNA and CDR2 YSLEER come from the germline V gene.

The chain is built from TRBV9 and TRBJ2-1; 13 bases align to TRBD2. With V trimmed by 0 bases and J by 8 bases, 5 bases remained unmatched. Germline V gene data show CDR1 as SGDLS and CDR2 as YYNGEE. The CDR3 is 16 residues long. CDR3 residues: CASSVGGTSGRDEQFF. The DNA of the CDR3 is TGTGCCAGCAGCGTAGGAGGAACTAGCGGGAGGGATGAGCAGTTCTTC.